Sequencing of this T cell receptor beta chain was carried out in a study of cytomegalovirus exposure and HLA in healthy donors. Study-wide background: There were 70 million to 95 million unique TCRs (from HLA-typed donors) in an early data release.

Findings of the study overall: The likely explanation for a cluster of highly shared sequence variants was sequencing artifact. It was fewer than 200 TCR beta chains that were listed as cytomegalovirus-associated. Based on reports, TCR beta sequences accurately predicted HLA-A and HLA-B alleles for most subjects.

In regard to this clone: What it binds is not known.

Primers: 60 Vbeta forward and 13 Jbeta reverse. Sequencing used immunoSEQ multiplex PCR; TCRdb keeps in-frame clones, though not all of them. Of approximately 94,000 clones detected, less than 85% appear once; the ten largest clones hold roughly 5%. The specimen was PBMCs. This clonotype was obtained from a man in his thirties or forties in good health and CMV-seropositive.

The CDR3 loop reads CASSLDQQIGELFF. The CDR3 bases are TGTGCCAGCAGCTTAGACCAACAAATCGGGGAGCTGTTTTTT. The rearrangement uses TRBV11-2 and TRBJ2-2, with D hard to call. The germline CDR1 and CDR2 sequences are SGHAT and FQNNGV. The ends were cut back, 0 bases at V and 7 bases at J, with 9 bases in the middle. The CDR3 length is 14 residues.